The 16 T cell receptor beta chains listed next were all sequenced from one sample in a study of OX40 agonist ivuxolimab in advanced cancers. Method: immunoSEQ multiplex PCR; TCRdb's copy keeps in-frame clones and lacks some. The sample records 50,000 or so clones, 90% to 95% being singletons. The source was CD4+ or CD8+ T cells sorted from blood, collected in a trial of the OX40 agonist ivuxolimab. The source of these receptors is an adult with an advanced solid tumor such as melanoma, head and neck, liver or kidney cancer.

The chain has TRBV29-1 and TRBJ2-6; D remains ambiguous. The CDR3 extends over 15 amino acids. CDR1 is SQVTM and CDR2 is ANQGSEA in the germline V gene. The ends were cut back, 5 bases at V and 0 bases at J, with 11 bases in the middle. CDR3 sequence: CSVPKGSSGANVLTF. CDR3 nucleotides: TGCAGCGTTCCTAAGGGAAGCTCTGGGGCCAACGTCCTGACTTTC.

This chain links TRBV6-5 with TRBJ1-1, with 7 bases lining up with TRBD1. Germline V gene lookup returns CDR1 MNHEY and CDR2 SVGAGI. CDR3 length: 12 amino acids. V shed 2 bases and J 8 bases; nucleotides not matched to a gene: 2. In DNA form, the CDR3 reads TGTGCCAGCAGTTACGGACAGGTGGAAGCTTTCTTT. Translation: CASSYGQVEAFF.

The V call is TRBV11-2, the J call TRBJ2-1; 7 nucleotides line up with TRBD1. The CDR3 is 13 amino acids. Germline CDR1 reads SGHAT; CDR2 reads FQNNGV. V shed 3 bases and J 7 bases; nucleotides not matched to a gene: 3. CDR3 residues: CASSFPRGNEQFF. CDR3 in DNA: TGTGCCAGCAGCTTTCCCAGGGGGAATGAGCAGTTCTTC. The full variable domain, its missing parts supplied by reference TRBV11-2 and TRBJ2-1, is EAGVAQSPRYKIIEKRQSVAFWCNPISGHATLYWYQQILGQGPKLLIQFQNNGVVDDSQLPKDRFSAERLKGVDSTLKIQPAKLEDSAVYLCASSFPRGNEQFFGPGTRLTVL.

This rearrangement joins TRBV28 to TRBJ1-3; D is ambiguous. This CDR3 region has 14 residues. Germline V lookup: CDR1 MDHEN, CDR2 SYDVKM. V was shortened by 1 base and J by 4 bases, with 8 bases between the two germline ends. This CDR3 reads CASSLLTQGNTIYF. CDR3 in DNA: TGTGCCAGCAGTTTATTAACTCAGGGAAACACCATATATTTT.

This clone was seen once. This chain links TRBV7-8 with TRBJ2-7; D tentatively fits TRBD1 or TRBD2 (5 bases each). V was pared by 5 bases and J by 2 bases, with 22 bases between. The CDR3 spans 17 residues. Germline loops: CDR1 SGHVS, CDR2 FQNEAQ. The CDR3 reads CASSERGVTGFTYEQYF. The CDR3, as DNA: TGTGCCAGCAGCGAAAGAGGGGTAACAGGCTTCACCTACGAGCAGTACTTC.

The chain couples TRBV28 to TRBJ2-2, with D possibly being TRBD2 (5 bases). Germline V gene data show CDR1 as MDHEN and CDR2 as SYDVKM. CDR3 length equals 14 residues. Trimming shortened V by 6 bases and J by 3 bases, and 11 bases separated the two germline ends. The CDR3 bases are TGTGCCAGCAGAGTTGGGAGTCACACCGGGGAGCTGTTTTTT. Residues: CASRVGSHTGELFF.

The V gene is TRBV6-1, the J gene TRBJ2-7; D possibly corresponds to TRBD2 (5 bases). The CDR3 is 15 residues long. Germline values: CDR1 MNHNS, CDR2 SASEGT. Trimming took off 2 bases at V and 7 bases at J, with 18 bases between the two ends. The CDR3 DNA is TGTGCCAGCAGTGAACCCCCCACGCTCTCGGGGGAGCAGTACTTC. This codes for CASSEPPTLSGEQYF.

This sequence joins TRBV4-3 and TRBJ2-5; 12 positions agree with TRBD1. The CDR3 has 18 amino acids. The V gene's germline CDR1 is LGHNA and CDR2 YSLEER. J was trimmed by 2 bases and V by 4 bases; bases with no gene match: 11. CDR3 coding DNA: TGCGCCAGCAGCCGCCTGACGCCGGGACAGGGGGCTCAAGAGACCCAGTACTTC. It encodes CASSRLTPGQGAQETQYF.

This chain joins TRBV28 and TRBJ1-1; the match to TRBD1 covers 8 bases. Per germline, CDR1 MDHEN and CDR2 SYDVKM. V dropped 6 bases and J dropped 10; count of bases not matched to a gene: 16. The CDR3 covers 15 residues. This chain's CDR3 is CASSSVFGTGVGAFF. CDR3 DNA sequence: TGTGCCAGCAGCTCTGTCTTTGGGACAGGAGTGGGAGCTTTCTTT. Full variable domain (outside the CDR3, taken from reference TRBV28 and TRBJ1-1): DVKVTQSSRYLVKRTGEKVFLECVQDMDHENMFWYRQDPGLGLRLIYFSYDVKMKEKGDIPEGYSVSREKKERFSLILESASTNQTSMYLCASSSVFGTGVGAFFGQGTRLTVV.

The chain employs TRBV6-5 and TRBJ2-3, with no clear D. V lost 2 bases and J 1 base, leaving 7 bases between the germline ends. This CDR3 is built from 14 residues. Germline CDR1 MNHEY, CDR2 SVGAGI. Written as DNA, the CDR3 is TGTGCCAGCAGTTACGGTGGGGGCACAGATACGCAGTATTTT. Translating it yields CASSYGGGTDTQYF.

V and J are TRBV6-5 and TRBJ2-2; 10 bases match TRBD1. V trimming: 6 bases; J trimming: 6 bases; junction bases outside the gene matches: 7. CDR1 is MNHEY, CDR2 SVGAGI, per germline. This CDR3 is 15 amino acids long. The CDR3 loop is CASSSGTGDAGELFF. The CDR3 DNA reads TGTGCCAGCAGCTCCGGGACAGGGGACGCCGGGGAGCTGTTTTTT.

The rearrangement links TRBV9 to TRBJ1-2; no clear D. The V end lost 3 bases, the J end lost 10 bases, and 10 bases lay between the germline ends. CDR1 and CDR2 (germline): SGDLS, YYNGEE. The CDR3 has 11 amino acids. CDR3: CASSEGLLYTF. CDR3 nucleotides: TGTGCCAGCAGCGAGGGTTTGCTCTACACCTTC.

The CDR3 bases are TGTGCCAGCAGCCCGGACATGCTAGCGACCCACTATGGCTACACCTTC. Translation: CASSPDMLATHYGYTF. The rearrangement links TRBV6-6 to TRBJ1-2; possible D gene TRBD1, 5 bases. The CDR3 runs 16 residues. From germline, CDR1 is MNHNY and CDR2 SVGAGI (reference sequence). Trimming took 6 bases from V and 3 from J, leaving 20 bases between them.

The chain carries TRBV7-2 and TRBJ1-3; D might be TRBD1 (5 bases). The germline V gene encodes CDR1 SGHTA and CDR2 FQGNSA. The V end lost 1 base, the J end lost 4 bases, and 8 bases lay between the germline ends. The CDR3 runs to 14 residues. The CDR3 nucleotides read TGTGCCAGCAGCTTAGGCAGGGCAGGAAACACCATATATTTT. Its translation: CASSLGRAGNTIYF.

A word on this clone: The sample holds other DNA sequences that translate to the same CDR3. In DNA, the CDR3 is TGTGCCAGCAGTAGACTAGCTAGCTCCTACAATGAGCAGTTCTTC. Its translation is CASSRLASSYNEQFF. This sequence joins TRBV6-5 and TRBJ2-1, with 7 bases that match TRBD2. The CDR3 runs 15 residues. Trimming cost V 5 bases and J 0 bases; bases outside gene matches: 4. Germline CDR1 reads MNHEY; CDR2 reads SVGAGI.

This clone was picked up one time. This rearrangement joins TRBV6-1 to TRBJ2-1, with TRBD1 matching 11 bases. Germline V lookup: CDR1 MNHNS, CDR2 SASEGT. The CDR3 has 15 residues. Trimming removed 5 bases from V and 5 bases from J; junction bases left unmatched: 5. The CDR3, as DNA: TGTGCCAGCAGTCAAGGACAGGGGGCCCACAATGAGCAGTTCTTC. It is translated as CASSQGQGAHNEQFF.